This entry lists 5 T cell receptor beta chains sequenced from one sample in a study of control samples from healthy donors and cancer patients. Using immunoSEQ multiplex PCR, the repertoire was profiled, and TCRdb retains in-frame clones only, with some absent. The table shows 130,000 or so clones, with 75% to 95% occurring only once. What was sequenced was blood. The receptors derive from a man aged 40-50 years in good health.

The chain carries TRBV28 and TRBJ1-5; a possible D gene is TRBD1 (6 bases). This CDR3 comprises 14 residues. V dropped 4 bases and J dropped 3 bases, with 10 bases sitting between them. CDR1 is MDHEN and CDR2 is SYDVKM in the germline V gene. The CDR3 here is CASSSDSINQPQHF. The DNA for the CDR3 is TGTGCCAGCAGTTCGGACAGTATCAATCAGCCCCAGCATTTT.

V gene TRBV5-1 combines with J gene TRBJ2-5, with D perhaps TRBD1 or TRBD2 (5 bases each). V lost 0 bases to trimming and J lost 5 bases, with 11 bases between them. From germline, CDR1 is SGHRS and CDR2 YFSETQ. The CDR3 runs 14 residues. As DNA, the CDR3 is TGCGCCAGCAGCTTGGGAGGGGTCGGGGAGACCCAGTACTTC. Translated: CASSLGGVGETQYF.

V is TRBV6-1 and J is TRBJ2-1, with TRBD1 matching over 8 bases. Losses at the gene ends were 2 bases for V and 15 bases for J; bases not matched to a gene: 6. This CDR3 region has 12 residues. Germline assignment: CDR1 MNHNS and CDR2 SASEGT. Here the CDR3 DNA reads TGTGCCAGCAGTGAACCCCCAGGGGGCCTGTTCTTC. Translation gives CASSEPPGGLFF.

The chain is built from TRBV7-8 and TRBJ2-7, with TRBD2 as a possible D gene (7 bases). The CDR3 spans 14 residues. From germline, CDR1 is SGHVS and CDR2 FQNEAQ. Trimming cost V 3 bases and J 6 bases, with 15 bases left between them. The CDR3 DNA is TGTGCCAGCAGCTTGGGAGGGGGGTCCCTCGAGCAGTACTTC. This sequence encodes CASSLGGGSLEQYF.

The CDR3 nucleotides read TGTGCCAGCAGCTTAGCGGGGCAGACGAGTCAGCCCCAGCATTTT. Its translation is CASSLAGQTSQPQHF. The chain carries TRBV7-9 and TRBJ1-5; D is perhaps TRBD1 (5 bases). CDR1 and CDR2 (germline): SEHNR, FQNEAQ (reference sequence). This CDR3 region has 15 residues. Trimming left V 0 bases short and J 6 bases short, with 12 bases between. Combining the CDR3 with reference TRBV7-9 and TRBJ1-5 gives the whole variable domain DTGVSQNPRHKITKRGQNVTFRCDPISEHNRLYWYRQTLGQGPEFLTYFQNEAQLEKSRLLSDRFSAERPKGSFSTLEIQRTEQGDSAMYLCASSLAGQTSQPQHFGDGTRLSIL.